This T cell receptor (beta chain) was obtained from a study of control samples from healthy donors and cancer patients. The V and J ends lost 3 bases and 5 bases respectively, with 19 bases between them. Germline loops: CDR1 MDHEN, CDR2 SYDVKM. The CDR3 loop spans 16 amino acids. Clones were sequenced by immunoSEQ multiplex PCR, and TCRdb holds only the in-frame ones, with some missing. Of around 180,000 clones in the sample, roughly 92% were seen once. The chain recombines TRBV28 with TRBJ2-5, with D possibly TRBD2 on 7 matching bases. The sample taken for sequencing was blood. This receptor was obtained from a woman younger than 35 in good health. The CDR3 DNA reads as TGTGCCAGCAGTTTTGGGGGGGGCCAGGGTCAGGAGACCCAGTACTTC. Translation gives CASSFGGGQGQETQYF.